The sequence of this TCR beta chain was determined in a study of blood T cell repertoires in COVID-19. Turning to the study itself: Donors in the United States, Italy and Spain gave samples during acute or convalescent COVID-19.

The CDR3 sequence is 15 residues long. Germline CDR1 is SGHRS and CDR2 is YFSETQ. Trimming left V 0 bases short and J 4 bases short, with 13 bases between. In the study's own analysis: Estimates of nucleated cell counts were drawn from the amplification of reference gene primers. Sequencing used immunoSEQ multiplex PCR; TCRdb keeps in-frame clones, though not all of them. That table furnishes V, J and clone size, whereas the DNA furnished D and trimming. Of about 200,000 clones listed, about 90% are singletons. The participants were between roughly 18 and 90 years old and came from some 25 US areas. Cohort placement rested on clinical history that participants reported themselves. Only one count was recorded for this clone.

V and J are TRBV5-1 and TRBJ1-1, with a tentative D call TRBD1 (5 bases). The source is a woman aged 18-29 years who had recovered from COVID-19. Material for sequencing was PBMCs or T cells enriched from blood (not recorded which). The CDR3 DNA is TGCGCCAGCAGCTTGGCCGGGACTCCAAGCACTGAAGCTTTCTTT. Its protein product is CASSLAGTPSTEAFF.